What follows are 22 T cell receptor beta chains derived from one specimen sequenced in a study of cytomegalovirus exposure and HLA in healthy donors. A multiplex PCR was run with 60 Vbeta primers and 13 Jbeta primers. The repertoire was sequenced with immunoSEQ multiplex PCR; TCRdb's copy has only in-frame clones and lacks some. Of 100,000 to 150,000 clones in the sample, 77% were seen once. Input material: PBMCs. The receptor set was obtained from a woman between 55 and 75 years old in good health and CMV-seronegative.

The CDR3 is CASSETGVRETQYF. DNA for the CDR3: TGTGCCAGCAGTGAGACAGGGGTCCGGGAGACCCAGTACTTC. This chain connects TRBV2 to TRBJ2-5, with 8 bases fitting TRBD1. The J segment lost 5 bases and the V segment lost 3 bases, leaving 5 bases of the junction unmatched. CDR1 is SNHLY and CDR2 is FYNNEI in the germline V gene. This CDR3 contains 14 residues.

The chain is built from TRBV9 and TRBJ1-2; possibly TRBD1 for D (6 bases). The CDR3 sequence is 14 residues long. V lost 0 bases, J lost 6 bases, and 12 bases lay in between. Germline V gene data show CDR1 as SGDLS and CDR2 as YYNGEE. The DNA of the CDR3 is TGTGCCAGCAGCGTAGGGTCCAGGGGCGATGGCTACACCTTC. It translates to CASSVGSRGDGYTF.

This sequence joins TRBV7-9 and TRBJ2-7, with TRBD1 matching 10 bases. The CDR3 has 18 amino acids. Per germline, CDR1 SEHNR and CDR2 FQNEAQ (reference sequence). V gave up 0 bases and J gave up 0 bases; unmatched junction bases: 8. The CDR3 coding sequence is TGTGCCAGCAGCTTAGCGGGACAGGGGCGTTATTCCTCCTACGAGCAGTACTTC. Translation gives CASSLAGQGRYSSYEQYF.

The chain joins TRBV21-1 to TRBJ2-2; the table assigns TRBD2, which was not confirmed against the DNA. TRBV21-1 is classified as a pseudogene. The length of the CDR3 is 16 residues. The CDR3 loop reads CASSTPESGNTGELFF. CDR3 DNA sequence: TGTGCCAGCAGCACTCCCGAGTCGGGGAACACCGGGGAGCTGTTTTTT.

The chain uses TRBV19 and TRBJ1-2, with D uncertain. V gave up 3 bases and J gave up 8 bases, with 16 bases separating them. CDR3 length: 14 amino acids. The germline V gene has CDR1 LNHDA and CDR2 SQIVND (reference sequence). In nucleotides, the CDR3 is TGTGCCAGTAGTATGGCCCCGGGTCCAATCGGCTACACCTTC. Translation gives CASSMAPGPIGYTF.

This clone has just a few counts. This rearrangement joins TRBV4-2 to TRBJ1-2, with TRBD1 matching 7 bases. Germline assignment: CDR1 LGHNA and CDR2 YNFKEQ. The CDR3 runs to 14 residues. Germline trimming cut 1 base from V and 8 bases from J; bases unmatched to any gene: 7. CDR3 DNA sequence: TGTGCCAGCAGCCAAGGAGGACAGGTCGGGGGCTACACCTTC. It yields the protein CASSQGGQVGGYTF.

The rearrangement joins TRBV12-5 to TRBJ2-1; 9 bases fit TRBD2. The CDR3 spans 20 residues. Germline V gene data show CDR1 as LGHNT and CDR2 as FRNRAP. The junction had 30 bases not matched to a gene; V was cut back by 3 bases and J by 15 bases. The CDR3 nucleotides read TGTGCTAGTGGTTTTGGACAGGAACAGGAGCGGGGCGGGGGGGCCCATCCTACGTTCTTC. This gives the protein CASGFGQEQERGGGAHPTFF.

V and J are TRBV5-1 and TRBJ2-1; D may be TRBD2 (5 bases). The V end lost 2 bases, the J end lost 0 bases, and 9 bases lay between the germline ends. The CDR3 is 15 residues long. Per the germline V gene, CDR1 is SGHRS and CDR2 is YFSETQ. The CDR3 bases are TGCGCCAGCAGCTTTCCTAGCCCCTCCTACAATGAGCAGTTCTTC. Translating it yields CASSFPSPSYNEQFF.

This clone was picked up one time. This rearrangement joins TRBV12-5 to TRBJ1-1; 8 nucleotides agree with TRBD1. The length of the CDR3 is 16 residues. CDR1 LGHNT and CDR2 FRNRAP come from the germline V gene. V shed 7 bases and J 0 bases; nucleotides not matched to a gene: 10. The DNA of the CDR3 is TGTGCTAGTGCCTCCCGGGACAGGACGATGAACACTGAAGCTTTCTTT. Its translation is CASASRDRTMNTEAFF.

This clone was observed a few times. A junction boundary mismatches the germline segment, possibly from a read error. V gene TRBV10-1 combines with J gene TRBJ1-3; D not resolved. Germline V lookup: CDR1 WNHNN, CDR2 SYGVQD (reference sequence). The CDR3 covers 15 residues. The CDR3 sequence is CASGEGPHPGNTIYF. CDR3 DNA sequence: TGCGCCAGCGGTGAGGGCCCCCATCCTGGAAACACCATATATTTT.

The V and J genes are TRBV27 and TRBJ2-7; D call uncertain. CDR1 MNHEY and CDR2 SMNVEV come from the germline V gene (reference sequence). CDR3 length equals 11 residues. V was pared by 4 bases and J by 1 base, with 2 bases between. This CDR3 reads CASSSSYEQYF. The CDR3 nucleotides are TGTGCCAGCAGTTCGTCCTACGAGCAGTACTTC.

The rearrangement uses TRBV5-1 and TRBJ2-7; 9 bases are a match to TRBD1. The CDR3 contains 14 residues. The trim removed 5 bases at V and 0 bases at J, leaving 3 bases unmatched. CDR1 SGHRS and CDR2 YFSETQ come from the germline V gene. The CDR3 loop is CASRPTGGSYEQYF. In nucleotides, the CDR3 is TGCGCCAGCAGGCCGACAGGGGGCTCCTACGAGCAGTACTTC.

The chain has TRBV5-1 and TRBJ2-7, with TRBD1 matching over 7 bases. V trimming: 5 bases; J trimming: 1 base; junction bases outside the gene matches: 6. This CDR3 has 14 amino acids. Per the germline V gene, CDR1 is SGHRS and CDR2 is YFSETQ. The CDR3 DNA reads TGCGCCAGCAGACCCACGACAGGGTCCTACGAGCAGTACTTC. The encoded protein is CASRPTTGSYEQYF.

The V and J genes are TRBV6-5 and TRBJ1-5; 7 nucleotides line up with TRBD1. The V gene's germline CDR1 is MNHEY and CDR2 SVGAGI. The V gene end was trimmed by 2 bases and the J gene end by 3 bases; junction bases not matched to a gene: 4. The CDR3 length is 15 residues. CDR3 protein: CASSYDGTANQPQHF. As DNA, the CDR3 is TGTGCCAGCAGTTACGACGGGACAGCCAATCAGCCCCAGCATTTT.

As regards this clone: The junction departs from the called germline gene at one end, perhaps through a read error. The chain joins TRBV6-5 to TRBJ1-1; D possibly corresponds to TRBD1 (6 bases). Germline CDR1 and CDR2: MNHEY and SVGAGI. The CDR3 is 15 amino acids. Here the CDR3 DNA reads TGTGCCAGCAGTTACTTTTCCGCCAGGGGCACTGGAGCTTTCTTT. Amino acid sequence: CASSYFSARGTGAFF.

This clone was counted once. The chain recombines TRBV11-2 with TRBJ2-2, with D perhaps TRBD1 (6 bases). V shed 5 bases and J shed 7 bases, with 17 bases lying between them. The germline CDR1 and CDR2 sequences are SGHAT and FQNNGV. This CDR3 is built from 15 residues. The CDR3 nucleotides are TGTGCCAGCAGCCAAGAAGGACAGATCTTCGGGGAGCTGTTTTTT. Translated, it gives CASSQEGQIFGELFF.

In DNA, the CDR3 is TGTGCCAGCTCACGCTCAACGGGACAGAGAATCAATGAGCAGTTCTTC. Its protein is CASSRSTGQRINEQFF. The V and J genes are TRBV18 and TRBJ2-1; 7 nucleotides align to TRBD1. This CDR3 contains 16 residues. The V gene end was trimmed by 4 bases and the J gene end by 6 bases; junction bases not matched to a gene: 12. The germline V gene encodes CDR1 KGHSH and CDR2 LQKENI. The full variable domain, in which reference TRBV18 and TRBJ2-1 provide the parts outside the CDR3, is NAGVMQNPRHLVRRRGQEARLRCSPMKGHSHVYWYRQLPEEGLKFMVYLQKENIIDESGMPKERFSAEFPKEGPSILRIQQVVRGDSAAYFCASSRSTGQRINEQFFGPGTRLTVL.

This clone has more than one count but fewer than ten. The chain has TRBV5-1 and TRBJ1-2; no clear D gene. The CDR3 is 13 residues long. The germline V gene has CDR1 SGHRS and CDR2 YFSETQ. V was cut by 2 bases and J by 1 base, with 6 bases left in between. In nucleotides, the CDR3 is TGCGCCAGCAGCTTAACAGTTAACTATGGCTACACCTTC. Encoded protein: CASSLTVNYGYTF.

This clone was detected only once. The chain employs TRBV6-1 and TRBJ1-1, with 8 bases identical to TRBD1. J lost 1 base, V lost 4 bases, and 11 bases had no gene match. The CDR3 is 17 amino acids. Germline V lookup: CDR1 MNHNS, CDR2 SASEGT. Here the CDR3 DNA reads TGTGCCAGCAGTGGGGGTTTTAGGACAGGGCCGAACACTGAAGCTTTCTTT. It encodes CASSGGFRTGPNTEAFF.

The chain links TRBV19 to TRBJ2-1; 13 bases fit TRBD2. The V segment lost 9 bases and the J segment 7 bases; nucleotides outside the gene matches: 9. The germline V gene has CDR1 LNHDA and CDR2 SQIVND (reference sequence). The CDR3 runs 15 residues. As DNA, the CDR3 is TGTGCCAGCACCTCCGGGACTAGCGGGATAAATGAGCAGTTCTTC. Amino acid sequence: CASTSGTSGINEQFF.

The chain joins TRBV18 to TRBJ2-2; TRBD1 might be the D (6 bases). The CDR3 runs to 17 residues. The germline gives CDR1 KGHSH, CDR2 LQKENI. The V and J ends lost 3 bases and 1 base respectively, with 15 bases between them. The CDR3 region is CASSPNTLQGNTGELFF. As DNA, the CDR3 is TGTGCCAGCTCACCCAACACGTTACAGGGGAACACCGGGGAGCTGTTTTTT.

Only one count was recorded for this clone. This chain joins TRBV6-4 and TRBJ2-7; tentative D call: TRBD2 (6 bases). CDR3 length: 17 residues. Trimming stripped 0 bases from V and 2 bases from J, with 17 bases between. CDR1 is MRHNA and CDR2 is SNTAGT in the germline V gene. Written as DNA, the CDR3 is TGTGCCAGCAGTGACTCGTATTGGGGGGAGAGCCCCTACGAGCAGTACTTC. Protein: CASSDSYWGESPYEQYF.